This T cell receptor (beta chain) was documented in a study of OX40 agonist ivuxolimab in advanced cancers. The CDR3 has 13 amino acids. The V end was cut by 4 bases, the J end by 1 base, with 9 bases between. The germline V gene has CDR1 SGHKS and CDR2 YYEKEE (reference sequence). TCRdb keeps only in-frame clones here, not all; method: immunoSEQ multiplex PCR. Altogether more than 65,000 clones are present, about 80% being singletons, with the ten largest covering 2% to 2.5%. This clone was detected a few times. This TCR came from an adult with an advanced solid tumor such as melanoma, head and neck, liver or kidney cancer. The source was CD4+ or CD8+ T cells sorted from blood, collected in a trial of the OX40 agonist ivuxolimab. This sequence joins TRBV5-5 and TRBJ2-7; the D is unclear. The CDR3 DNA reads TGTGCCAGCAGCGCACTGGGTTCCTACGAGCAGTACTTC. Its translation is CASSALGSYEQYF. Full variable domain (missing parts from reference TRBV5-5 and TRBJ2-7): DAGVTQSPTHLIKTRGQQVTLRCSPISGHKSVSWYQQVLGQGPQFIFQYYEKEERGRGNFPDRFSARQFPNYSSELNVNALLLGDSALYLCASSALGSYEQYFGPGTRLTVT.